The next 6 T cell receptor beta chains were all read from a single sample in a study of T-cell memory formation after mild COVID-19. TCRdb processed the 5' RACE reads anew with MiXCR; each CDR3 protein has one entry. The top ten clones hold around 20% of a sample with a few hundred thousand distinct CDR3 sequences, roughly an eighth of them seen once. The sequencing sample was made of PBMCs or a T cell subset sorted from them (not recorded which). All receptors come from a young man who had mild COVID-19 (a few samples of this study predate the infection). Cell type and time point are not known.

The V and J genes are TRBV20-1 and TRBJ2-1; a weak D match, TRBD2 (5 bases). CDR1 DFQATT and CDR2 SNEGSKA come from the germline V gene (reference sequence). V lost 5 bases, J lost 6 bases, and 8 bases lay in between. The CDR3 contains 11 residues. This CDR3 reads CSARGSNEQFF. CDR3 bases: TGCAGTGCTCGCGGGTCCAATGAGCAGTTCTTC.

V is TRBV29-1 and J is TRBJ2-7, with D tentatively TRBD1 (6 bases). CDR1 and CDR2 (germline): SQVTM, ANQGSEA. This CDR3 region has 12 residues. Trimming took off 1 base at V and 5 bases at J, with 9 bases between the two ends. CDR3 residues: CSVEGPGDEQYF. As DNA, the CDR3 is TGCAGCGTTGAAGGCCCAGGGGACGAGCAGTACTTC.

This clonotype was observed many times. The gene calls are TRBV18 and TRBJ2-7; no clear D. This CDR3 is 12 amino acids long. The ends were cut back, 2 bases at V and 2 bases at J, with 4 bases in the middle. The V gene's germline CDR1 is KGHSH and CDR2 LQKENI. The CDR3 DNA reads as TGTGCCAGCTCACCAGGCCCCTACGAGCAGTACGTC. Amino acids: CASSPGPYEQYV.

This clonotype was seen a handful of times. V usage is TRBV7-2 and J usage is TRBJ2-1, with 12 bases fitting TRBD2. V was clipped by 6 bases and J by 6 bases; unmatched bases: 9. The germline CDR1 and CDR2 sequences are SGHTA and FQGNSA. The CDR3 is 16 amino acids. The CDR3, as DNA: TGTGCCAGCAGTTGGAGCCCTAGCGGGGGGGCCAATGAGCAGTTCTTC. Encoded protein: CASSWSPSGGANEQFF.

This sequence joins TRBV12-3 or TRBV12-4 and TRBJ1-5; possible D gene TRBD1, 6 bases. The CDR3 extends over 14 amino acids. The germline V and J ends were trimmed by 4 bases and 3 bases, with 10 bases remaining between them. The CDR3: CASSSQGPNQPQHF. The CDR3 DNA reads TGTGCCAGCAGTTCACAGGGACCCAATCAGCCCCAGCATTTT.

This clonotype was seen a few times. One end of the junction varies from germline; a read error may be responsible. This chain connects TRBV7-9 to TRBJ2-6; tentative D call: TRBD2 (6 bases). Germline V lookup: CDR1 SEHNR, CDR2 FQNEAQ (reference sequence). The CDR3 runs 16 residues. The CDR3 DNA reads TGTTCCAGCGGGCTCTGGGCGGGCTCTGGGGCCAACGTCCTGACTTTC. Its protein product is CSSGLWAGSGANVLTF.